The source of this TCR beta chain is a study of blood T cells in healthy people across ages. Combining a sample-barcoded 5' primer with a J-beta primer mix, a second PCR ran for about 7 to 12 cycles. TCRdb recomputed calls from the 5' RACE reads with MiXCR, one row per CDR3 protein. The profile shows 800,000 or so distinct CDR3 sequences, around 62% of them singletons. The CDR3 sequence is 12 residues long. Looked up from germline, CDR1 is ENHRY and CDR2 is SYGVKD. This chain joins TRBV10-3 and TRBJ2-4; D is perhaps TRBD1 (7 bases). The J call may be incorrect, as the DNA end agrees better with TRBJ2-7. The source is a man aged 25 to 40 in good health. Sequenced: blood. The DNA for the CDR3 is TGTGCCATCATGCGGGACAGCTACGAGCAGTACTTC. Residues: CAIMRDSYEQYF.